A selection of T cell receptor beta chains follows, all from one sample in a study of Graves' ophthalmopathy and Graves' hyperthyroidism. TCRdb reanalysed the multiplex PCR reads using MiXCR and keeps one entry per CDR3 protein. The sample has more than 300,000 distinct CDR3 sequences, about a sixth seen once. The source material was peripheral blood. The receptors stem from an adult woman with stable Graves' hyperthyroidism. The CDR3 runs from the conserved cysteine through the conserved F or W. Fields, in order: V gene, J gene, D gene, clone size, CDR3 DNA, CDR3 protein. A D gene is named only where the DNA matches it firmly. Size tells how often a clone was seen (once, few, many) or the class of an expanded clone, and some rows leave it out.

TRBV28	TRBJ2-7	TRBD1	many	TGTGCCAGCAGTTCCCAAAGGACAGGGAACAACGAGCAGTACTTC	CASSSQRTGNNEQYF
TRBV20-1	TRBJ2-7	TRBD2	.	TGCAGTGCTATTAGACTAGCGGGACTCTACGAGCAGTACTTC	CSAIRLAGLYEQYF
TRBV20-1	TRBJ2-7	TRBD1	many	TGCAGTGCCCGAAAGGGACAGGGGGTCTACGAGCAGTACTTC	CSARKGQGVYEQYF
TRBV5-1	TRBJ2-1	TRBD2	many	TGCGCCAGCAGCAGCGGGAGGGGTGATGAGCAGTTCTTC	CASSSGRGDEQFF
TRBV12-3/TRBV12-4	TRBJ1-5	.	many	TGTGCCAGCAGTTTAAACAGCAAGTTCCAGCCCCAGCATTTT	CASSLNSKFQPQHF
TRBV28	TRBJ1-5	TRBD1	many	TGTGCCAGCAGTTCCACCCCACTCGACAGGGGGCATCAGCCCCAGCATTTT	CASSSTPLDRGHQPQHF
TRBV12-3/TRBV12-4	TRBJ1-6	TRBD1	many	TGTGCCAGCAGCCCGACGGGACAGAGCAATTCACCCCTCCACTTT	CASSPTGQSNSPLHF
TRBV28	TRBJ1-2	TRBD1	.	TGTGCCAGCAGATCCAGGGGGCAGGGATATGGCTACACCTTC	CASRSRGQGYGYTF
TRBV20-1	TRBJ1-1	TRBD1	many	TGCAGTGCTGGGACAGCTAACACTGAAGCTTTCTTT	CSAGTANTEAFF
TRBV7-2	TRBJ1-1	.	many	TGTGCCAGCAGCTTAGTGAGGGGCCCGAACACTGAAGCTTTCTTT	CASSLVRGPNTEAFF
TRBV12-3/TRBV12-4	TRBJ1-2	.	.	TGTGCCAGCAGTTCTTCCGGGGCCGCTTCGGCCCGCTACACCTTC	CASSSSGAASARYTF
TRBV10-3	TRBJ2-7	.	.	TGTGCCATCAGGCGACAGTCAACCTACGAGCAGTACTTC	CAIRRQSTYEQYF
TRBV30	TRBJ2-4	.	many	TGTGCCTGGAGTGTTCGGGGAATCGCGAACATTAAGTACTTC	CAWSVRGIANIKYF
TRBV7-2	TRBJ1-6	.	.	TGTGCCAGCAGTTTAAACCCCCGGGCTTCAAATTCACCCCTCCACTTT	CASSLNPRASNSPLHF
TRBV2	TRBJ2-4	.	.	TGTGCCAGCAGTGAGGGGCAGGTGCTAGCCAAAAACATTAAGTACTTC	CASSEGQVLAKNIKYF
TRBV28	TRBJ1-5	TRBD1	many	TGTGCCAGCAGTTTCTTTAAAGACAGGGGGAAGCCCCAGCATTTT	CASSFFKDRGKPQHF
TRBV19	TRBJ1-3	.	few	TGTGCCAGCATAATCCGGGCCGCCTCTGGAAACACCATATATTTT	CASIIRAASGNTIYF
TRBV5-1	TRBJ2-7	TRBD2	many	TGCGCCAGCAGCTTGCGGTCTAGCGGATACGAGCAGTACTTC	CASSLRSSGYEQYF
TRBV28	TRBJ2-2	.	.	TGTGCCAGCAGTTTGTTCTCTACAGCAACCGGGGAGCTGTTTTTT	CASSLFSTATGELFF
TRBV5-6	TRBJ1-5	.	many	TGTGCCAGCAGCTTGACGGGGGGACTCAATCAGCCCCAGCATTTT	CASSLTGGLNQPQHF
TRBV12-3/TRBV12-4	TRBJ1-1	.	many	TGTGCCAGCAATAAGGAGGACACTGAAGCTTTCTTT	CASNKEDTEAFF
TRBV11-2	TRBJ1-1	.	.	TGTGCCAGCAGCCCCGTAAGATTCAGGGGCGATACTGAAGCTTTCTTT	CASSPVRFRGDTEAFF
TRBV29-1	TRBJ1-1	TRBD1	few	TGCAGCGCCAGGTCGGGACAGCACGAAGCTTTCTTT	CSARSGQHEAFF
TRBV6-2/TRBV6-3	TRBJ1-5	.	many	TGTGCCAGCAGTTACTCGGGGGGGCCCCAGCCCCAGCATTTT	CASSYSGGPQPQHF